This section outlines one TCR beta chain sequence together with its context. As yet, its antigen is unknown. Germline values: CDR1 WSHSY, CDR2 SAAADI. The V segment lost 3 bases and the J segment 3 bases; nucleotides outside the gene matches: 24. CDR3 length: 21 amino acids. RNA was extracted from bulk tissue without any cell sorting. This record comes from a study of tumor and adjacent non-tumor tissue in lung cancer. Study context: Stage I to III disease affected about ten men and roughly five women aged roughly 31 to 76.

The library came from three nested PCR rounds adapted from ARM-PCR protocols. TCRdb passed the multiplex PCR reads through MiXCR, listing each CDR3 protein once. Of tens of thousands of distinct CDR3 sequences in the sample, less than 80% are singletons; the top ten hold roughly 27%. Study outcomes and limitations: Tumor TCR diversity, when higher, was linked to shorter survival.

The clonotype was recovered from a man aged 55 to 69 with non-small cell lung cancer. This chain joins TRBV10-2 and TRBJ2-5, with 8 bases that match TRBD2. The sequencing input was lung tumor tissue. The CDR3 sequence is CASSERMPGIAGTKSKETQYF. CDR3 nucleotide sequence: TGCGCCAGCAGTGAAAGGATGCCGGGAATAGCGGGAACCAAGTCCAAAGAGACCCAGTACTTC.